Below are 5 T cell receptor beta chains sequenced from a single sample in a study of breast tumors, draining lymph nodes, adjacent tissues. One entry per CDR3 protein, called by TCRdb with MiXCR from the multiplex PCR reads. This sample has fewer than 150,000 distinct CDR3 sequences, with around 21% found just once. The lymph nodes were axillary draining lymph nodes from breast cancer patients. The sequencing sample was made of axillary lymph node tissue. These receptors all come from a female donor with breast cancer. Some clones in this sample may be carry-over from other donors' samples.

In its sample, this clonotype was seen once. V gene TRBV6-5 combines with J gene TRBJ2-6; tentatively, D is TRBD1 (5 bases). The CDR3 contains 15 residues. Germline V gives CDR1 MNHEY, CDR2 SVGAGI. V shed 6 bases and J shed 2 bases, with 11 bases lying between them. The chain's CDR3 is CASSSFRAGANVLTF. CDR3 DNA: TGTGCCAGCAGCTCCTTCAGGGCTGGGGCCAACGTCCTGACTTTC.

A note on this clonotype: This may arise from a read error, as a much more abundant clone is one base away. The conserved phenylalanine or tryptophan is not found at the CDR3 terminus, so this likely reflects a read error. This sequence joins TRBV7-9 and TRBJ1-4; possibly TRBD1 for D (5 bases). The CDR3 covers 12 residues. Trimming took 8 bases from V and 10 from J, leaving 14 bases between them. CDR1 is SEHNR, CDR2 FQNEAQ, per germline (reference sequence). In DNA, the CDR3 is TGTGCCAGCGACAAGCAGGGTCGAAAACTGTTTTCT. This gives the protein CASDKQGRKLFS.

This clonotype was picked up many times. The V call is TRBV6-5, the J call TRBJ2-6; D possibly corresponds to TRBD2 (5 bases). The V gene's germline CDR1 is MNHEY and CDR2 SVGAGI. V lost 5 bases and J lost 13, with 15 bases in between. The CDR3 is 13 residues long. CDR3 residues: CASSLAGVSVLTF. The CDR3 nucleotides are TGTGCCAGCAGTCTAGCAGGCGTATCAGTCCTGACTTTC.

In its sample, this clonotype was seen many times. The chain combines TRBV28 with TRBJ2-7; D perhaps matches TRBD1 (6 bases). CDR3 length: 12 residues. With 6 bases removed from V and 5 bases from J, the gap between germline ends came to 11 bases. Germline CDR1 and CDR2: MDHEN and SYDVKM. CDR3 loop: CASSYRVHEQYF. The CDR3 nucleotides are TGTGCCAGCAGCTACAGGGTGCACGAGCAGTACTTC.

This clonotype was picked up many times. This chain joins TRBV7-8 and TRBJ2-3; TRBD2 aligns across 10 bases. CDR1 is SGHVS and CDR2 is FQNEAQ in the germline V gene. The CDR3 consists of 16 residues. With 5 bases clipped from V and 4 bases from J, the junction kept 9 bases outside the gene matches. As DNA, the CDR3 is TGTGCCAGCAGCCCATTTGGGACTAGCGCTTCAGATACGCAGTATTTT. This gives the protein CASSPFGTSASDTQYF.